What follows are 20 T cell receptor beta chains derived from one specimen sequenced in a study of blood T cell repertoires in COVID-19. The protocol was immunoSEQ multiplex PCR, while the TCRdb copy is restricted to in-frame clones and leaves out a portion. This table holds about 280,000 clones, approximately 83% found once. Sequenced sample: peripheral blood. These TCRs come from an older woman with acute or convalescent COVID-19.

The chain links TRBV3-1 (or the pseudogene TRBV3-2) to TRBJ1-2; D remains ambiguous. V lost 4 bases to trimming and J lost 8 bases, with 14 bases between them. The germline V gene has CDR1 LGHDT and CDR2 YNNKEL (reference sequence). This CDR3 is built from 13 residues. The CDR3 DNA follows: TGTGCCAGCAGCCCCCTTTTACCGACAGGCTACACCTTC. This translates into CASSPLLPTGYTF.

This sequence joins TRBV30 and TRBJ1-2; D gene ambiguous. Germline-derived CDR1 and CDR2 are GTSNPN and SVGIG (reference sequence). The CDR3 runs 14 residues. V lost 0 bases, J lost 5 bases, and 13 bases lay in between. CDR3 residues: CAWSVLSREYGYTF. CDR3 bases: TGTGCCTGGAGTGTACTGTCGAGGGAATATGGCTACACCTTC.

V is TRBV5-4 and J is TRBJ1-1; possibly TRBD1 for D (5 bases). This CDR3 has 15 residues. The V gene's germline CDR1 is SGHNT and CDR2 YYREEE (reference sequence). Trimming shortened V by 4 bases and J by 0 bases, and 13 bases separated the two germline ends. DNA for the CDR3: TGTGCCAGCAGCCCTGGGGGAGGCCTGAACACTGAAGCTTTCTTT. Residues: CASSPGGGLNTEAFF.

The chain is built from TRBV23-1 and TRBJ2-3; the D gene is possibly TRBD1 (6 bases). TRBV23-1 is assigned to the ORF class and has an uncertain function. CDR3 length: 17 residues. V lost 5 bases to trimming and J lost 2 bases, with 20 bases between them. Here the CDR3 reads CASSTRDTTLPTDTQYF. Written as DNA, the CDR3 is TGCGCCAGCAGTACCCGGGACACAACCCTTCCCACAGATACGCAGTATTTT.

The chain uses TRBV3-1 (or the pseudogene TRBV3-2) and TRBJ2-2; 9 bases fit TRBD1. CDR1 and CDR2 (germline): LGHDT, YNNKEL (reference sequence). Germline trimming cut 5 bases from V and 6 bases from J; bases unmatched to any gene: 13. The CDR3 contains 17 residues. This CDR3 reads CASSLEARTGVAGELFF. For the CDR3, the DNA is TGTGCCAGCAGCTTAGAGGCCCGGACAGGGGTTGCCGGGGAGCTGTTTTTT.

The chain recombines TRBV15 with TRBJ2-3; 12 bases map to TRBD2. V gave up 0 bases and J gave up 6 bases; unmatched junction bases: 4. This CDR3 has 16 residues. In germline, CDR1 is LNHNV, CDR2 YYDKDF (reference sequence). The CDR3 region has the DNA TGTGCCACCAGCAGAGAGGCTAGCGGGGGGGTTGATACGCAGTATTTT. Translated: CATSREASGGVDTQYF.

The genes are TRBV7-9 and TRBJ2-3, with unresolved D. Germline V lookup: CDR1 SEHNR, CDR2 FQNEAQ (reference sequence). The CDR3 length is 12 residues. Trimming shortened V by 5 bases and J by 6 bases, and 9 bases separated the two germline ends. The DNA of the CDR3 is TGTGCCAGCAGCCCGCAGTCGGATACGCAGTATTTT. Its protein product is CASSPQSDTQYF.

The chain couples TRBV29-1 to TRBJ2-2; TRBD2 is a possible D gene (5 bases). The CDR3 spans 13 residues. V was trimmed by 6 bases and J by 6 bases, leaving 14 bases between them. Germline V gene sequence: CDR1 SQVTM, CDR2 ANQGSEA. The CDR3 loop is CSVTSRGSGELFF. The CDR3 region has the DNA TGCAGCGTCACGTCCCGGGGTTCCGGGGAGCTGTTTTTT.

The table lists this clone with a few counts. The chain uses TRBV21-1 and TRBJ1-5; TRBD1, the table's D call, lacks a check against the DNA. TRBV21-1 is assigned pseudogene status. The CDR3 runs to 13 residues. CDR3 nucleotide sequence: TGTGCCAGCAGCAAGAGGGGGTCGGAACCCCAGCATTTT. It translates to CASSKRGSEPQHF.

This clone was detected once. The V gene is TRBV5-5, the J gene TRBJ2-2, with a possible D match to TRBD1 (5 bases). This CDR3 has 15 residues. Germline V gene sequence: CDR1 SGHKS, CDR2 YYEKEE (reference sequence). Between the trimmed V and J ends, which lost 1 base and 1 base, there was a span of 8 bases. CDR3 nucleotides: TGTGCCAGCAGCTTGCGACAGCAGAACACCGGGGAGCTGTTTTTT. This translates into CASSLRQQNTGELFF.

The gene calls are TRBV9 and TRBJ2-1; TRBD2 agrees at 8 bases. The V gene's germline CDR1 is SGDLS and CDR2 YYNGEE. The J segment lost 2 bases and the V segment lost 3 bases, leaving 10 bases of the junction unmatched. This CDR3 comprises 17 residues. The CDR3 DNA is TGTGCCAGCAGCGGCCTTGGGACTAGTCTTCCCTACAATGAGCAGTTCTTC. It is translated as CASSGLGTSLPYNEQFF.

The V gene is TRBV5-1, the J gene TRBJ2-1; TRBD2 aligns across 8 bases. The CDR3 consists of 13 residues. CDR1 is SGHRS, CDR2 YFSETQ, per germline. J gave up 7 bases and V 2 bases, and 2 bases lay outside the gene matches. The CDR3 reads CASSFSGVNEQFF. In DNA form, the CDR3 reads TGCGCCAGCAGCTTTAGCGGGGTTAATGAGCAGTTCTTC.

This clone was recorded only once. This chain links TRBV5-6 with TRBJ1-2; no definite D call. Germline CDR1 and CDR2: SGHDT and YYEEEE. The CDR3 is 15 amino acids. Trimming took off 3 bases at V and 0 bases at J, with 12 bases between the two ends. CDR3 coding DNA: TGTGCCAGCAGCTCGAGGGAGACATCTAACTATGGCTACACCTTC. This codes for CASSSRETSNYGYTF.

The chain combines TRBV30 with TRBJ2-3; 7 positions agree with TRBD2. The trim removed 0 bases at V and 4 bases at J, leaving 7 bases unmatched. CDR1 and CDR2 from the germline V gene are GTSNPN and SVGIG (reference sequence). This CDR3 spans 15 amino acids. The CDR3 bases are TGTGCCTGGAGTGTACTGGGCGGGGGTCCAGATACGCAGTATTTT. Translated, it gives CAWSVLGGGPDTQYF.

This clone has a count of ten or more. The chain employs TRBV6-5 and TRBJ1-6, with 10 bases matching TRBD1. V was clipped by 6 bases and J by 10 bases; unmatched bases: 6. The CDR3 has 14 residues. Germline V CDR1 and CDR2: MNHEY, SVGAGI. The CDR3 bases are TGTGCCAGCAGACCGGGACAGGGGATATCACCCCTCCACTTT. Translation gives CASRPGQGISPLHF.

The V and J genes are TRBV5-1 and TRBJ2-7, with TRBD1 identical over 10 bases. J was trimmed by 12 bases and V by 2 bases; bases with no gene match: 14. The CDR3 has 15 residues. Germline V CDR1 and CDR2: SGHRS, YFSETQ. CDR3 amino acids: CASSLTGTGVEWWYF. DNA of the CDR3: TGCGCCAGCAGCTTAACCGGGACAGGGGTAGAGTGGTGGTACTTC.

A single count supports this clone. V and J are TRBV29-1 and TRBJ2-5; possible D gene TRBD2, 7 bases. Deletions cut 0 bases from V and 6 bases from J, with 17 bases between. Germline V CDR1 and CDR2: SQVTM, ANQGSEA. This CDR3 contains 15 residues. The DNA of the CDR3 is TGCAGCGTTGAAGATCCCGGGGGGCGCAGGCAGACCCAGTACTTC. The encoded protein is CSVEDPGGRRQTQYF.

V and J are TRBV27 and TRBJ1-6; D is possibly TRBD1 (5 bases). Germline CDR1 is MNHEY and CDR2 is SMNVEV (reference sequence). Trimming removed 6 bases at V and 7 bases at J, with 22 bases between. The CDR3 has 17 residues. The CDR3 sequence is CASRGTLGTPRNSPLHF. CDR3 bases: TGTGCCAGCAGGGGAACTTTAGGGACTCCTCGAAATTCACCCCTCCACTTT.

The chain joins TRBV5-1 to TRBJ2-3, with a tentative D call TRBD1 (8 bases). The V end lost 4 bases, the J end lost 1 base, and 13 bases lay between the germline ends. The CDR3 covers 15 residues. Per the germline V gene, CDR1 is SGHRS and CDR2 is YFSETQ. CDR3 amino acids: CASSLQGGGTDTQYF. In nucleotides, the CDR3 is TGCGCCAGCAGCCTACAGGGGGGGGGCACAGATACGCAGTATTTT.

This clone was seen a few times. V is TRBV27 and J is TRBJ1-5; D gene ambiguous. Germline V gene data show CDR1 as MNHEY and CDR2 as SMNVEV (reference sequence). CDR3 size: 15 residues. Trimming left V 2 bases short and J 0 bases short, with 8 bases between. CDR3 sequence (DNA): TGTGCCAGCAGTTTAACCGGGGTTAGCAATCAGCCCCAGCATTTT. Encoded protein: CASSLTGVSNQPQHF.